A single sample is the source of the 17 T cell receptor beta chains below, sequenced in a study of blood T cell repertoires in COVID-19. Generated by immunoSEQ multiplex PCR, the TCRdb table keeps only in-frame clones and is missing some. In the table there are about 80,000 clones, approximately 85% of which are singletons. Sample: peripheral blood. Every receptor here comes from a man aged 45-65 years with COVID-19, enrolled during active disease.

This chain joins TRBV6-6 and TRBJ1-6; no firm D call. CDR1 is MNHNY and CDR2 is SVGAGI in the germline V gene (reference sequence). This CDR3 has 14 residues. Trimming removed 0 bases from V and 10 bases from J, with 10 bases in between. In DNA, the CDR3 is TGTGCCAGCAGTTACTCCGGAGGAACCTCACCCCTCCACTTT. Its translation is CASSYSGGTSPLHF.

V is TRBV11-2 and J is TRBJ1-6; no firm D call. The germline V gene encodes CDR1 SGHAT and CDR2 FQNNGV. The length of the CDR3 is 16 residues. Deletions cut 0 bases from V and 8 bases from J, with 14 bases between. The CDR3 loop reads CASSLERAQGDSPLHF. Here the CDR3 DNA reads TGTGCCAGCAGCTTAGAGAGGGCCCAAGGCGATTCACCCCTCCACTTT.

This chain joins TRBV7-2 and TRBJ2-7, with a possible D match to TRBD2 (6 bases). V dropped 3 bases and J dropped 6 bases, with 18 bases sitting between them. The CDR3 extends over 15 amino acids. Germline CDR1 is SGHTA and CDR2 is FQGNSA. The CDR3 here is CASSFMSGGSGEQYF. The CDR3, as DNA: TGTGCCAGCAGCTTTATGTCAGGAGGGTCGGGCGAGCAGTACTTC.

The genes are TRBV28 and TRBJ2-6, with D possibly being TRBD1 (6 bases). The V end lost 2 bases, the J end lost 4 bases, and 12 bases lay between the germline ends. The length of the CDR3 is 16 residues. The V gene's germline CDR1 is MDHEN and CDR2 SYDVKM. This CDR3 reads CASSLRGSRGANVLTF. CDR3 in DNA: TGTGCCAGCAGTTTAAGGGGGTCCAGGGGGGCCAACGTCCTGACTTTC.

This chain uses TRBV5-1 with TRBJ2-7; perhaps TRBD1 as D (6 bases). The CDR3 covers 15 residues. CDR1 and CDR2 from the germline V gene are SGHRS and YFSETQ. V shed 0 bases and J shed 3 bases, with 13 bases lying between them. CDR3 region: CASSLGRTDNYEQYF. Written as DNA, the CDR3 is TGCGCCAGCAGCTTGGGTCGGACAGACAACTACGAGCAGTACTTC. The full variable domain, rest sourced from reference TRBV5-1 and TRBJ2-7, is KAGVTQTPRYLIKTRGQQVTLSCSPISGHRSVSWYQQTPGQGLQFLFEYFSETQRNKGNFPGRFSGRQFSNSRSEMNVSTLELGDSALYLCASSLGRTDNYEQYFGPGTRLTVT.

About this clone itself: The same CDR3 arises from other DNA sequences in this sample as well. The rearrangement links TRBV30 to TRBJ1-2; D uncertain. Per the germline V gene, CDR1 is GTSNPN and CDR2 is SVGIG (reference sequence). The CDR3 spans 12 residues. V was cut by 2 bases and J by 8 bases, with 12 bases left in between. CDR3 sequence: CAWSRGGLGYTF. CDR3 DNA: TGTGCCTGGAGTAGAGGCGGCCTGGGCTACACCTTC.

The rearrangement joins TRBV6-5 to TRBJ2-3, with 8 bases matching TRBD1. V dropped 6 bases and J dropped 4; count of bases not matched to a gene: 3. From germline, CDR1 is MNHEY and CDR2 SVGAGI. This CDR3 region has 13 residues. For the CDR3, the DNA is TGTGCCAGCAGCCAGGGGGCCGCAGATACGCAGTATTTT. The encoded protein is CASSQGAADTQYF.

The chain has TRBV6-5 and TRBJ1-1; no clear D. Germline V gene data show CDR1 as MNHEY and CDR2 as SVGAGI. V was shortened by 2 bases and J by 0 bases, with 4 bases between the two germline ends. The CDR3 extends over 13 amino acids. CDR3 in amino acids: CASSYVMNTEAFF. The CDR3 DNA reads as TGTGCCAGCAGTTACGTCATGAACACTGAAGCTTTCTTT.

This clone appeared a single time. The rearrangement joins TRBV6-5 to TRBJ1-2, with a possible D match to TRBD1 (6 bases). This CDR3 contains 15 residues. V was shortened by 2 bases and J by 3 bases, with 13 bases between the two germline ends. Germline CDR1 is MNHEY and CDR2 is SVGAGI. The CDR3 region has the DNA TGTGCCAGCAGTTACAGCAGGGGACGGGACTATGGCTACACCTTC. Amino acid sequence: CASSYSRGRDYGYTF.

This clone was seen once. A much larger clone differs from this one at a single base, so this may be a read error. The sample has other DNA sequences that encode this CDR3 too. The J gene is TRBJ2-1, the V gene TRBV27; 7 bases line up with TRBD1. The V gene end was trimmed by 5 bases and the J gene end by 4 bases; junction bases not matched to a gene: 8. In germline, CDR1 is MNHEY, CDR2 SMNVEV (reference sequence). The CDR3 totals 15 residues. The CDR3 loop reads CASSPGTDLYNEQFF. The DNA of the CDR3 is TGTGCCAGCAGTCCCGGGACAGACCTTTACAATGAGCAGTTCTTC.

J is TRBJ2-3 and V is TRBV28, with D tentatively TRBD1 (5 bases). Germline V lookup: CDR1 MDHEN, CDR2 SYDVKM. Deletions cut 7 bases from V and 3 bases from J, with 14 bases between. The CDR3 extends over 14 amino acids. The CDR3 coding sequence is TGTGCCAGCAACAGGCAGGGTGGTACAGATACGCAGTATTTT. It is translated as CASNRQGGTDTQYF.

This chain uses TRBV6-5 with TRBJ2-1; the D gene is possibly TRBD2 (7 bases). The CDR3 has 14 amino acids. Trimming shortened V by 10 bases and J by 0 bases, and 13 bases separated the two germline ends. Germline CDR1 reads MNHEY; CDR2 reads SVGAGI. CDR3: CAIRGGSSYNEQFF. Written as DNA, the CDR3 is TGTGCCATAAGGGGGGGGAGCTCCTACAATGAGCAGTTCTTC.

V usage is TRBV11-2 and J usage is TRBJ1-6, with D tentatively TRBD1 (5 bases). V shed 4 bases and J shed 10 bases, with 14 bases lying between them. There are 14 residues in the CDR3. Germline CDR1 and CDR2: SGHAT and FQNNGV. The CDR3 loop reads CASSSGILGSPLHF. In DNA form, the CDR3 reads TGTGCCAGCAGCTCAGGGATTCTAGGGTCACCCCTCCACTTT.

This chain links TRBV5-5 with TRBJ2-7, with a tentative D call TRBD2 (6 bases). The CDR3 consists of 14 residues. V lost 1 base to trimming and J lost 6 bases, with 14 bases between them. Germline V gene lookup returns CDR1 SGHKS and CDR2 YYEKEE (reference sequence). The DNA for the CDR3 is TGTGCCAGCAGCTTGAGAGGGACTGGGGGCGAGCAGTACTTC. Translating gives CASSLRGTGGEQYF. Based on the CDR3 plus reference TRBV5-5 and TRBJ2-7, the full variable domain is DAGVTQSPTHLIKTRGQQVTLRCSPISGHKSVSWYQQVLGQGPQFIFQYYEKEERGRGNFPDRFSARQFPNYSSELNVNALLLGDSALYLCASSLRGTGGEQYFGPGTRLTVT.

The chain carries TRBV28 and TRBJ1-4; 8 bases match TRBD1. Trimming removed 11 bases from V and 10 bases from J; junction bases left unmatched: 15. CDR1 and CDR2 from the germline V gene are MDHEN and SYDVKM. This CDR3 has 14 residues. The CDR3 sequence is CAGQSDRGIGKLFF. As DNA, the CDR3 is TGTGCCGGACAATCTGACAGGGGAATCGGAAAACTGTTTTTT.

This clone was recorded a few times. The chain combines TRBV12-3 or TRBV12-4 with TRBJ2-3; D gene unclear. Trimming took 6 bases from V and 4 from J, leaving 8 bases between them. The CDR3 is made up of 12 amino acids. CDR3 loop: CASSLRSDTQYF. In DNA, the CDR3 is TGTGCCAGCAGCCTTAGATCAGATACGCAGTATTTT.

The CDR3 spells CASSLGQGVGGYTF. In nucleotides, the CDR3 is TGTGCCAGCAGCTTAGGACAGGGAGTGGGTGGCTACACCTTC. The chain recombines TRBV7-8 with TRBJ1-2, with 7 bases aligning to TRBD1. CDR1 SGHVS and CDR2 FQNEAQ come from the germline V gene. After removal of 1 base from V and 7 bases from J, the junction contained 6 bases not matched to a gene. The CDR3 is 14 amino acids.